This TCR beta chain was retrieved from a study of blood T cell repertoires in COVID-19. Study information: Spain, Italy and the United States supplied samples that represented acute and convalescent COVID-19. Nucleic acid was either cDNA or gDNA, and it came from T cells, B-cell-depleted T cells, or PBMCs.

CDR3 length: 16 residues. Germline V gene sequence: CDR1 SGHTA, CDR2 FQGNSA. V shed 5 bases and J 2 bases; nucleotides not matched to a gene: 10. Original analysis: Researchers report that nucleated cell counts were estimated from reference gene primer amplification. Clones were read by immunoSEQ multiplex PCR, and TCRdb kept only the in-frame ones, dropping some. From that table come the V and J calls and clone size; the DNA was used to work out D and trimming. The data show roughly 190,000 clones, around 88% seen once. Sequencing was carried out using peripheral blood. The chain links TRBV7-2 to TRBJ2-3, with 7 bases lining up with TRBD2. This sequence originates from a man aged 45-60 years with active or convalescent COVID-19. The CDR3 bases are TGTGCCAGCAGCCCCGAACTAGCGATTATCACAGATACGCAGTATTTT. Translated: CASSPELAIITDTQYF.